Shown below are 21 T cell receptor beta chains from a single sample sequenced in a study of human T cells and chemical hapten exposure. TCRdb re-derived calls from the RACE reads in MiXCR, one entry per CDR3 protein. There are about 94,000 distinct CDR3 sequences in the sample; about 9% occur only once, and approximately 2.2% lies in the top ten. The time point here: patch test 2, 6 weeks after DPC sensitization. The sample's treatment: therapeutic diphenylcyclopropenone sensitization with weekly scalp DPC. Source: whole blood, taken in connection with sensitization to the hapten diphenylcyclopropenone (DPC). The receptors stem from a woman in her forties with alopecia areata. Some clones in this sample may be carry-over from other donors' samples.

This clonotype was counted ten times or more. The V call is TRBV5-1, the J call TRBJ2-7; D may be TRBD2 (5 bases). Between the trimmed V and J ends, which lost 0 bases and 4 bases, there was a span of 8 bases. The length of the CDR3 is 13 residues. Germline CDR1 SGHRS, CDR2 YFSETQ. The CDR3 DNA is TGCGCCAGCAGCTTGGGTTCGGGGTACGAGCAGTACTTC. Its translation is CASSLGSGYEQYF.

Ten or more counts support this clonotype. This chain joins TRBV6-6 and TRBJ2-1, with 9 bases that match TRBD2. The CDR3 runs 16 residues. J gave up 2 bases and V 5 bases, and 7 bases lay outside the gene matches. From germline, CDR1 is MNHNY and CDR2 SVGAGI (reference sequence). CDR3 residues: CASSNPSGTPYNEQFF. The CDR3 DNA reads TGTGCCAGCAGTAACCCTAGCGGGACCCCCTACAATGAGCAGTTCTTC.

This clonotype was found many times. The chain links TRBV28 to TRBJ2-5, with TRBD2 identical over 7 bases. This CDR3 comprises 13 residues. The ends lost 4 bases at V and 4 bases at J; junction bases unmatched: 3. From germline, CDR1 is MDHEN and CDR2 SYDVKM. The CDR3 loop reads CASSSGGIETQYF. The CDR3 nucleotides are TGTGCCAGCAGTTCCGGGGGGATAGAGACCCAGTACTTC.

This clonotype was found a few times. V usage is TRBV5-1 and J usage is TRBJ2-2; 7 bases map to TRBD1. This CDR3 comprises 13 residues. The ends lost 7 bases at V and 3 bases at J; junction bases unmatched: 3. Per germline, CDR1 SGHRS and CDR2 YFSETQ. This chain's CDR3 is CASWTGDTGELFF. CDR3 DNA sequence: TGCGCCAGCTGGACAGGCGACACCGGGGAGCTGTTTTTT.

This clonotype occurred a few times. The genes are TRBV12-3 or TRBV12-4 and TRBJ2-2, with 7 nucleotides matching TRBD2. This CDR3 has 16 amino acids. J was trimmed by 2 bases and V by 3 bases; bases with no gene match: 6. The CDR3 protein is CASSFPSGINTGELFF. DNA of the CDR3: TGTGCCAGCAGTTTCCCCAGCGGGATTAACACCGGGGAGCTGTTTTTT.

This clonotype came up a few times. The chain joins TRBV4-3 to TRBJ1-2, with D hard to call. Trimming stripped 2 bases from V and 8 bases from J, with 12 bases between. There are 13 residues in the CDR3. Germline loops: CDR1 LGHNA, CDR2 YSLEER. CDR3 bases: TGCGCCAGCAGCCAATCCAGGATTAGAGGCTACACCTTC. It translates to CASSQSRIRGYTF.

The J gene is TRBJ2-3, the V gene TRBV9, with unresolved D. The CDR3 sequence is 14 residues long. The germline CDR1 and CDR2 sequences are SGDLS and YYNGEE. V lost 3 bases and J 3 bases, leaving 11 bases between the germline ends. The CDR3 DNA sequence: TGTGCCAGCAGCGAGGGCCAGCGAACAGATACGCAGTATTTT. Amino acids: CASSEGQRTDTQYF.

The rearrangement joins TRBV6-1 to TRBJ2-2; 10 nucleotides match TRBD2. This CDR3 is 15 amino acids long. Trimming at V came to 3 bases and at J to 5 bases, leaving 3 bases not matched to a gene. In germline, CDR1 is MNHNS, CDR2 SASEGT. CDR3 bases: TGTGCCAGCAGTGAGCCGGGACTAGCGACCGGGGAGCTGTTTTTT. This codes for CASSEPGLATGELFF.

In its sample, this clonotype was seen a few times. In DNA, the CDR3 is TGCGCCAGCAGCCTGACAGGGGGCCCGGACACAGATACGCAGTATTTT. Residues: CASSLTGGPDTDTQYF. J is TRBJ2-3 and V is TRBV5-1; TRBD1 agrees at 10 bases. There are 16 residues in the CDR3. Germline V gene sequence: CDR1 SGHRS, CDR2 YFSETQ. Unmatched junction bases numbered 7, after V lost 4 bases and J lost 2 bases.

This clonotype was counted ten times or more. The chain has TRBV7-2 and TRBJ2-1; 11 bases line up with TRBD2. Trimming at V came to 4 bases and at J to 9 bases, leaving 8 bases not matched to a gene. This CDR3 has 15 residues. Per the germline V gene, CDR1 is SGHTA and CDR2 is FQGNSA. CDR3 bases: TGTGCCAGCAGCTCGGGACTAGCGGAGGCGGCTGAGCAGTTCTTC. It translates to CASSSGLAEAAEQFF.

For this clonotype: A much larger clone sits a single nucleotide away, making a read error possible. The V and J genes are TRBV18 and TRBJ2-7; D is ambiguous. The CDR3 runs 14 residues. Germline CDR1 is KGHSH and CDR2 is LQKENI. The CDR3 loop reads CASSPNGASYEQNF. In nucleotides, the CDR3 is TGTGCCAGCTCACCAAACGGAGCCTCCTACGAGCAGAACTTC.

The chain has TRBV9 and TRBJ2-5, with 10 bases fitting TRBD2. Unmatched junction bases numbered 6, after V lost 0 bases and J lost 4 bases. This CDR3 contains 16 residues. Germline V lookup: CDR1 SGDLS, CDR2 YYNGEE. CDR3 nucleotide sequence: TGTGCCAGCAGCGTAGCTAGGCTAGCGGGAGTAGAGACCCAGTACTTC. It specifies CASSVARLAGVETQYF.

The table lists this clonotype with many counts. This chain links TRBV6-1 with TRBJ2-1, with 8 nucleotides matching TRBD2. V lost 5 bases, J lost 6 bases, and 18 bases stayed unmatched. Germline V lookup: CDR1 MNHNS, CDR2 SASEGT. The CDR3 runs 18 residues. Here the CDR3 reads CASSPRAGYGLAGNEQFF. CDR3 sequence (DNA): TGTGCCAGCAGTCCGAGGGCAGGGTACGGGCTAGCGGGCAATGAGCAGTTCTTC.

This clonotype has at least ten counts. J is TRBJ1-5 and V is TRBV12-3 or TRBV12-4; tentative D call: TRBD1 (6 bases). The CDR3 is made up of 15 amino acids. Trimming stripped 7 bases from V and 4 bases from J, with 17 bases between. The CDR3 region has the DNA TGTGCCAGCACTTCCAGGGGTGGGGGAAATCAGCCCCAGCATTTT. Its protein is CASTSRGGGNQPQHF.

This clonotype was detected a few times. J is TRBJ2-7 and V is TRBV28; TRBD1 aligns across 9 bases. Germline CDR1 reads MDHEN; CDR2 reads SYDVKM. The V segment lost 6 bases and the J segment 6 bases; nucleotides outside the gene matches: 9. The CDR3 is 14 amino acids. CDR3 amino acids: CASRSGTGYSEQYF. The CDR3 region has the DNA TGTGCCAGCAGGTCCGGGACAGGGTATTCCGAGCAGTACTTC.

V usage is TRBV28 and J usage is TRBJ2-3; TRBD2 matches at 10 bases. The length of the CDR3 is 14 residues. With V trimmed by 6 bases and J by 4 bases, 4 bases remained unmatched. CDR1 is MDHEN and CDR2 is SYDVKM in the germline V gene. The CDR3 sequence is CASRSAGGPDTQYF. CDR3 in DNA: TGTGCCAGCAGGTCAGCGGGAGGGCCAGATACGCAGTATTTT.

This clonotype appeared many times. The chain combines TRBV20-1 with TRBJ2-5, with 9 positions matching TRBD2. Germline V gene sequence: CDR1 DFQATT, CDR2 SNEGSKA (reference sequence). The V gene end was trimmed by 1 base and the J gene end by 0 bases; junction bases not matched to a gene: 6. CDR3 length: 16 amino acids. The CDR3 is CSARALTSGDQETQYF. In DNA, the CDR3 is TGCAGTGCTAGAGCATTGACTAGCGGCGACCAAGAGACCCAGTACTTC.

This clonotype was observed a few times. The chain combines TRBV29-1 with TRBJ2-7; 8 positions match TRBD1. CDR3 size: 15 residues. Unmatched junction bases numbered 12, after V lost 6 bases and J lost 2 bases. From germline, CDR1 is SQVTM and CDR2 ANQGSEA. DNA for the CDR3: TGCAGCGTCTCAGCCCAGACAGGGGCGACCTACGAGCAGTACTTC. Its translation: CSVSAQTGATYEQYF.

V gene TRBV30 combines with J gene TRBJ2-3, with TRBD1 identical over 7 bases. The length of the CDR3 is 16 residues. Trimming took 0 bases from V and 6 from J; bases not matched to a gene: 12. Per germline, CDR1 GTSNPN and CDR2 SVGIG (reference sequence). The CDR3 DNA reads TGTGCCTGGAGTGTACGGACAGGATCCGGCGTTGATACGCAGTATTTT. Translated: CAWSVRTGSGVDTQYF.

The chain employs TRBV28 and TRBJ1-4; a possible D gene is TRBD1 (5 bases). V lost 10 bases and J 8 bases, leaving 8 bases between the germline ends. Germline lookup yields CDR1 MDHEN and CDR2 SYDVKM. This CDR3 comprises 10 residues. This CDR3 is CATRDEKLFF. The CDR3 nucleotides read TGTGCCACCAGGGACGAAAAACTGTTTTTT.

In this sample, this clonotype turned up a few times. CDR3 nucleotides: TGTGCCAGCAGTTTGGGAGTCCGGGGAGGGCCAGATGAGCAGTTCTTC. This sequence encodes CASSLGVRGGPDEQFF. The chain combines TRBV28 with TRBJ2-1, with TRBD2 matching over 7 bases. This CDR3 region has 16 residues. Germline V gene sequence: CDR1 MDHEN, CDR2 SYDVKM. The trim removed 3 bases at V and 8 bases at J, leaving 13 bases unmatched.